This T cell receptor beta chain comes out of a study of T cell repertoires in cytomegalovirus infection. General observations from the study: Summed frequency of public TCR beta families distinguished CMV carriers with the relevant HLA.

This clonotype has a single count. Its antigen is currently unknown. J lost 7 bases, V lost 2 bases, and 3 bases had no gene match. This CDR3 comprises 14 residues. Germline assignment: CDR1 MNHNY and CDR2 SVGAGI (reference sequence). In TCRdb, the reads were re-called with MiXCR into one record per CDR3 protein. The sample includes hundreds of thousands of distinct CDR3 sequences, less than 40% of them seen just once. The sequenced sample was cultured CD8+ T cells from PBMCs, obtained from culture after CMV antigen stimulation. The chain links TRBV6-6 to TRBJ2-1, with 9 bases that match TRBD1. This TCR was sampled from a human donor in good health (CMV status not recorded). Some clones in this sample may be carry-over from other donors' samples. CDR3 bases: TGTGCCAGCAGTTACGGGGGACAGGGTAATGAGCAGTTCTTC. It specifies CASSYGGQGNEQFF.